These 18 T cell receptor beta chains were sequenced from one sample in a study of blood T cell repertoires in COVID-19 (dated by TCRdb to 2020 to 2022). Library method: the immunoSEQ multiplex PCR assay. TCRdb's version of the immuneACCESS table is confined to in-frame rearrangements and falls short of the full clone set. An unresolved V gene accounts for under half of the shortfall where checked; the remainder is of unknown origin. This sample gives around 450,000 clones in total; nearly 90% of them show up just once. Under 2% of the sample rests with the top ten. Sequencing was carried out using PBMCs or T cells enriched from blood (not recorded which). These receptors came from a young woman with acute COVID-19.

The V call is TRBV9, the J call TRBJ2-7, with TRBD1 matching over 8 bases. J lost 5 bases, V lost 0 bases, and 7 bases had no gene match. The CDR3 extends over 15 amino acids. Germline V gives CDR1 SGDLS, CDR2 YYNGEE. The CDR3 reads CASSVADRVVDEQYF. CDR3 DNA: TGTGCCAGCAGCGTAGCGGACAGGGTTGTTGACGAGCAGTACTTC.

This clone was recorded a few times. The chain employs TRBV7-3 and TRBJ1-1; TRBD1 might be the D (5 bases). The germline V gene has CDR1 SGHTA and CDR2 FQGTGA. The CDR3 totals 14 residues. V was cut by 6 bases and J by 1 base, with 12 bases left in between. CDR3 region: CASRMRGSNTEAFF. CDR3 coding DNA: TGTGCCAGCAGGATGCGGGGGTCGAACACTGAAGCTTTCTTT.

V is TRBV2 and J is TRBJ2-7, with D maybe TRBD1 (5 bases). Trimming pared 7 bases from V and 3 bases from J, leaving 13 bases between. The CDR3 is 13 amino acids. Germline V gene data show CDR1 as SNHLY and CDR2 as FYNNEI. Here the CDR3 reads CASINRLNYEQYF. For the CDR3, the DNA is TGTGCCAGCATTAACAGGTTAAACTACGAGCAGTACTTC.

For the CDR3, the DNA is TGTGCCAGCTCACCACTTACTGCCGATTCTGGGGCCAACGTCCTGACTTTC. Translating gives CASSPLTADSGANVLTF. The V gene is TRBV18, the J gene TRBJ2-6; D uncertain. V was clipped by 1 base and J by 1 base, with 11 bases between them. CDR3 length: 17 amino acids. The germline gives CDR1 KGHSH, CDR2 LQKENI.

CDR3 protein: CASSLGGLAWIDTQYF. As DNA, the CDR3 is TGTGCCAGCAGCTTAGGGGGACTAGCATGGATCGATACGCAGTATTTT. The chain carries TRBV11-2 and TRBJ2-3; 9 nucleotides line up with TRBD2. The V gene's germline CDR1 is SGHAT and CDR2 FQNNGV. The V and J ends lost 1 base and 6 bases, in that order; junction bases with no gene match: 8. CDR3 size: 16 residues.

The rearrangement uses TRBV5-6 and TRBJ2-2; TRBD2 matches at 15 bases. The germline V gene encodes CDR1 SGHDT and CDR2 YYEEEE. The CDR3 extends over 17 amino acids. Trimming at V came to 1 base and at J to 8 bases, leaving 6 bases not matched to a gene. Here the CDR3 DNA reads TGTGCCAGCAGCTTGCCCGGGACTAGCGGGGGGATAGGGGAGCTGTTTTTT. Amino acid sequence: CASSLPGTSGGIGELFF.

On this clone itself: Distinct nucleotide sequences in the sample also encode this CDR3. CDR3 bases: TGCGCCAGCAGCTCTAGCTCTGGAAACACCATATATTTT. As protein: CASSSSSGNTIYF. The V gene is TRBV5-1, the J gene TRBJ1-3; D is ambiguous. This CDR3 region has 13 residues. Germline V gene data show CDR1 as SGHRS and CDR2 as YFSETQ. V lost 3 bases and J lost 0, with 4 bases in between.

Remarks on this clone: The same CDR3 arises from other DNA sequences in this sample as well. The V call is TRBV3-1 (or the pseudogene TRBV3-2), the J call TRBJ2-5; D is ambiguous. Between the trimmed V and J ends, which lost 3 bases and 5 bases, there was a span of 4 bases. Germline V lookup: CDR1 LGHDT, CDR2 YNNKEL (reference sequence). CDR3 length: 11 amino acids. In nucleotides, the CDR3 is TGTGCCAGCAGCCACGGGGAGACCCAGTACTTC. As protein: CASSHGETQYF.

This chain joins TRBV6-5 and TRBJ1-1; 8 bases align to TRBD1. The CDR3 runs to 13 residues. The junction had 3 bases not matched to a gene; V was cut back by 5 bases and J by 4 bases. The germline V gene encodes CDR1 MNHEY and CDR2 SVGAGI. Written as DNA, the CDR3 is TGTGCCAGCAGTCGGACAGGGATCACTGAAGCTTTCTTT. It specifies CASSRTGITEAFF.

This chain joins TRBV29-1 and TRBJ2-1, with D unresolved. V lost 7 bases and J lost 4, with 11 bases in between. Germline lookup yields CDR1 SQVTM and CDR2 ANQGSEA. The CDR3 loop spans 12 amino acids. The CDR3 DNA reads as TGCAGCGGGAGTGTAGAGTACAATGAGCAGTTCTTC. Translating it yields CSGSVEYNEQFF.

The chain uses TRBV28 and TRBJ1-5; TRBD1 matches at 7 bases. Germline lookup yields CDR1 MDHEN and CDR2 SYDVKM. The CDR3 has 14 amino acids. The trim removed 8 bases at V and 7 bases at J, leaving 11 bases unmatched. Here the CDR3 DNA reads TGTGCCAGCGGTAACAGGGGTTTCGGCCAGCCCCAGCATTTT. This codes for CASGNRGFGQPQHF.

The chain joins TRBV30 to TRBJ2-2; unclear D gene. CDR3 length: 14 amino acids. Per germline, CDR1 GTSNPN and CDR2 SVGIG (reference sequence). V was shortened by 2 bases and J by 6 bases, with 13 bases between the two germline ends. The CDR3 loop reads CAWSRVAQPGELFF. The CDR3 coding sequence is TGTGCCTGGAGTCGAGTAGCCCAGCCCGGGGAGCTGTTTTTT. Full variable domain (remainder filled in from reference TRBV30 and TRBJ2-2): SQTIHQWPATLVQPVGSPLSLECTVEGTSNPNLYWYRQAAGRGLQLLFYSVGIGQISSEVPQNLSASRPQDRQFILSSKKLLLSDSGFYLCAWSRVAQPGELFFGEGSRLTVL.

This clone was recorded only once. The gene calls are TRBV30 and TRBJ1-6; 9 positions match TRBD1. J lost 2 bases, V lost 3 bases, and 5 bases had no gene match. The CDR3 spans 16 residues. CDR1 and CDR2 from the germline V gene are GTSNPN and SVGIG (reference sequence). The CDR3 loop is CAWRTGGITYNSPLHF. For the CDR3, the DNA is TGTGCCTGGAGAACAGGGGGCATCACCTATAATTCACCCCTCCACTTT.

This clone has a single count. V usage is TRBV7-9 and J usage is TRBJ1-5, with 7 bases lining up with TRBD1. Germline V gene data show CDR1 as SEHNR and CDR2 as FQNEAQ (reference sequence). The ends lost 5 bases at V and 9 bases at J; junction bases unmatched: 13. The CDR3 runs to 15 residues. The CDR3 loop reads CASSTEGQISRPQHF. In DNA form, the CDR3 reads TGTGCCAGCAGCACTGAGGGACAGATCTCGAGGCCCCAGCATTTT.

This clone was observed once. This CDR3 reads CASSPGRDWNEKLFF. The CDR3 nucleotides read TGTGCCAGCTCACCCGGACGGGACTGGAATGAAAAACTGTTTTTT. This sequence joins TRBV18 and TRBJ1-4; D perhaps matches TRBD1 (5 bases). V lost 3 bases, J lost 5 bases, and 13 bases lay in between. The V gene's germline CDR1 is KGHSH and CDR2 LQKENI. The CDR3 sequence is 15 residues long.

The V and J genes are TRBV18 and TRBJ2-7; the match to TRBD1 covers 9 bases. The V segment lost 8 bases and the J segment 6 bases; nucleotides outside the gene matches: 8. The CDR3 has 13 residues. CDR1 KGHSH and CDR2 LQKENI come from the germline V gene. The CDR3 spells CASTGTGIGEQYF. The CDR3 nucleotides are TGTGCCAGCACGGGGACAGGGATCGGCGAGCAGTACTTC.

This rearrangement joins TRBV27 to TRBJ1-3; 9 bases line up with TRBD1. Trimming at V came to 3 bases and at J to 2 bases, leaving 2 bases not matched to a gene. The CDR3 runs 15 residues. The germline V gene has CDR1 MNHEY and CDR2 SMNVEV (reference sequence). CDR3 residues: CASSLGTGTGNTIYF. The CDR3 DNA is TGTGCCAGCAGTTTGGGGACAGGGACTGGAAACACCATATATTTT.

The genes are TRBV3-1 (or the pseudogene TRBV3-2) and TRBJ1-1; D not resolved. Looked up from germline, CDR1 is LGHDT and CDR2 is YNNKEL (reference sequence). The CDR3 is 13 residues long. V shed 0 bases and J shed 4 bases, with 6 bases lying between them. The CDR3 DNA follows: TGTGCCAGCAGCCAAGAGACTGGCACTGAAGCTTTCTTT. Protein sequence: CASSQETGTEAFF.